The clone carrying this TCR beta chain was seen ten or more times. Its antigen is still unknown. These data originate in a study of neurological immune-mediated disorders. Overall study results and limits: Whereas HTLV-1-associated myelopathy showed the most TCR clonal expansion, multiple sclerosis showed the least, with levels below those of healthy controls.

TCRdb recomputed calls from the 5' RACE reads with MiXCR, one row per CDR3 protein. The sample contains roughly 100,000 distinct CDR3 sequences, about 10% of which appear only once. The CDR3 runs to 16 residues. Trimming removed 0 bases at V and 2 bases at J, with 14 bases between. Germline V CDR1 and CDR2: SGHTA, FQGNSA. As for time point: longitudinal time-point 3. Preparation of the unsorted libraries drew on 2 million PBMCs stored at -80 C. The clonotype comes from a female donor with HTLV-1-associated myelopathy (HAM/TSP). The V gene is TRBV7-2, the J gene TRBJ2-7, with TRBD1 as a possible D gene (5 bases). The sample consisted of PBMCs. CDR3 sequence (DNA): TGTGCCAGCAGCTTAGCCCCAACCAGGGAAACCTACGAGCAGTACTTC. Translated: CASSLAPTRETYEQYF.